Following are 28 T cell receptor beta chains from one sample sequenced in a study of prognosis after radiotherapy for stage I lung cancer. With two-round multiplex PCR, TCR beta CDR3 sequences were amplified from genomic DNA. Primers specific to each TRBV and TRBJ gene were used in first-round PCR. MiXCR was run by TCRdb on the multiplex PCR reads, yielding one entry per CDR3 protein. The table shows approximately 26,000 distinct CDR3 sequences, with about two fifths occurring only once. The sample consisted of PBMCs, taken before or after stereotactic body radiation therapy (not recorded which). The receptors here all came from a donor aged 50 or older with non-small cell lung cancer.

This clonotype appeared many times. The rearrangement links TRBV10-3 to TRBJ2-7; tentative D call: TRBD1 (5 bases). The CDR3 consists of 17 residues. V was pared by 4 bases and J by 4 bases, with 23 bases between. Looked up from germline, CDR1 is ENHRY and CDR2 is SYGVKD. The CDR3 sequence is CAISGPTTTRDLYEQYF. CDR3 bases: TGTGCCATCAGTGGTCCCACCACAACCAGGGATCTTTACGAGCAGTACTTC.

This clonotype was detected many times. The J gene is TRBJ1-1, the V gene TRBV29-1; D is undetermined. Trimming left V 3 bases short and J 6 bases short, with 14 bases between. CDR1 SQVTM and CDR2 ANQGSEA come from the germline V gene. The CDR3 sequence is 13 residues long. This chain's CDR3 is CSVDETEGAEAFF. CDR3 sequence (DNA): TGCAGCGTTGATGAGACGGAGGGCGCTGAAGCTTTCTTT.

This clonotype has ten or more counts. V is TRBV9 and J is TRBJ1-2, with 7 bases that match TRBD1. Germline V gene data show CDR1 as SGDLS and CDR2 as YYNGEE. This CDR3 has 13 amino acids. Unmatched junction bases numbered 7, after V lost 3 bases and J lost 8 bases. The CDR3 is CASSADDRDGYTF. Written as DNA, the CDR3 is TGTGCCAGCAGCGCAGATGACAGGGACGGCTACACCTTC.

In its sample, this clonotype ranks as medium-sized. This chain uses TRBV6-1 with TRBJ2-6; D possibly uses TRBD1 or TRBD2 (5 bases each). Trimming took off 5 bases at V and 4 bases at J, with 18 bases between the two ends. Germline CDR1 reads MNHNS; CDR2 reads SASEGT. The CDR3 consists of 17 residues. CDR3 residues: CASSQLGPMGGANVLTF. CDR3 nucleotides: TGTGCCAGCAGTCAATTGGGACCGATGGGGGGGGCCAACGTCCTGACTTTC.

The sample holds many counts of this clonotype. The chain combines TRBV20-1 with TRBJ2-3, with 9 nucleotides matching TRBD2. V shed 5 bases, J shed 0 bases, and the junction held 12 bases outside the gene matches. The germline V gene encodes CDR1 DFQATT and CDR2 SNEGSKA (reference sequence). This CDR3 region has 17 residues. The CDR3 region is CSARWLREGHSTDTQYF. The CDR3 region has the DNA TGCAGTGCTCGTTGGCTGCGGGAGGGCCACAGCACAGATACGCAGTATTTT.

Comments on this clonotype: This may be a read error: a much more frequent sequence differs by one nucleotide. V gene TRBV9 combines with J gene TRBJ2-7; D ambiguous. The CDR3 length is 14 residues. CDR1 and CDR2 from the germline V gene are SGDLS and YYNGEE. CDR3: CANSPPHRTYEQYF. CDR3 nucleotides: TGTGCCAACAGCCCCCCTCACCGAACCTACGAGCAGTACTTC.

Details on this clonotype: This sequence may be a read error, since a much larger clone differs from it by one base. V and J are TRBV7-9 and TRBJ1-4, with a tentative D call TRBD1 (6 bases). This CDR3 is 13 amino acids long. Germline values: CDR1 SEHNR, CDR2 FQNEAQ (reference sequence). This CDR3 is CASSSDSTEKLSF. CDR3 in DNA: TGTGCCAGCAGCTCGGACAGTACTGAAAAACTGTCTTTT.

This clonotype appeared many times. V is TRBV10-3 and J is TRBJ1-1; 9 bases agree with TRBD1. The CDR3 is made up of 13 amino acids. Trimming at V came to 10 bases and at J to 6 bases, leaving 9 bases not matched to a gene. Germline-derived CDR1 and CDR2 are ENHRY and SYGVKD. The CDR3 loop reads CATQGTGKAEAFF. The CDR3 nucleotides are TGTGCCACCCAAGGGACAGGGAAAGCTGAAGCTTTCTTT.

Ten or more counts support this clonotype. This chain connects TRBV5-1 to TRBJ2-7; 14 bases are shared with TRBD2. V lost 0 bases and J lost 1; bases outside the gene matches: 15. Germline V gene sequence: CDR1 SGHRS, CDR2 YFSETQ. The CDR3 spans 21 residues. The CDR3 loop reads CASSLAGWLGLAGDKSYEQYF. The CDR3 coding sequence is TGCGCCAGCAGCTTGGCCGGTTGGTTGGGACTAGCGGGAGATAAGTCCTACGAGCAGTACTTC.

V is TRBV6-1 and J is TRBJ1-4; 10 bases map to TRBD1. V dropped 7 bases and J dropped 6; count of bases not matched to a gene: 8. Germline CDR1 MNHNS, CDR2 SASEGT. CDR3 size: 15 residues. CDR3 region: CASTNGQGGDEKLFF. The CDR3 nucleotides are TGTGCCAGCACCAACGGACAGGGGGGGGATGAAAAACTGTTTTTT.

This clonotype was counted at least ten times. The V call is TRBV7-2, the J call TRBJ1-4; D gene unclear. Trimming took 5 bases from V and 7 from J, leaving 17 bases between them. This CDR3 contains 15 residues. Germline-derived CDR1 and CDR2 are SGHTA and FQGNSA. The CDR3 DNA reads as TGTGCCAGCAGCCTGGCTGCCACCGTGGGTGAAAAACTGTTTTTT. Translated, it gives CASSLAATVGEKLFF.

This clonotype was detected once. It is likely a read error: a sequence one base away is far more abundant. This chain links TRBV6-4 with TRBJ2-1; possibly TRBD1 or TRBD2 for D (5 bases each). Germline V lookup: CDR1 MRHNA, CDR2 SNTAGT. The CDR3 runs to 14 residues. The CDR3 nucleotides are TGTGCCAGCAGTTCCGGGACGGGTTACAATGATCAGTTCTTC. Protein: CASSSGTGYNDQFF.

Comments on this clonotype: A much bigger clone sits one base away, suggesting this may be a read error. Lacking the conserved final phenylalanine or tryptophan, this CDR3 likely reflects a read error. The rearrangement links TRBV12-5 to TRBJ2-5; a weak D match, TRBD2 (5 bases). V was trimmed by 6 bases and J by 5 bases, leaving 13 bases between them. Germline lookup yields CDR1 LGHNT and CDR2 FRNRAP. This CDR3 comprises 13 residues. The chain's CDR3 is CASGGGFRETQYS. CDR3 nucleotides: TGTGCTAGTGGAGGCGGGTTTCGGGAGACCCAGTACTCC.

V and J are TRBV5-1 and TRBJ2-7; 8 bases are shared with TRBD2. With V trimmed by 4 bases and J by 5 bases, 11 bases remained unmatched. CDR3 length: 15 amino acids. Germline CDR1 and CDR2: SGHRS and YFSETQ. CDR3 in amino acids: CASSTGLAVHHEQYF. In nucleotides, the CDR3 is TGCGCCAGCAGCACAGGACTAGCCGTACACCACGAGCAGTACTTC.

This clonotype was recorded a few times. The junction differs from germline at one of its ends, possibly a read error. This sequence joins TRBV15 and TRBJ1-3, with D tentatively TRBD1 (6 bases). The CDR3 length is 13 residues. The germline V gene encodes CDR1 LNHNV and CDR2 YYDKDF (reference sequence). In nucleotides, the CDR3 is TGTGCCACCAGCAGAGACACCGGGACAAAGAGCAATTTT. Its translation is CATSRDTGTKSNF.

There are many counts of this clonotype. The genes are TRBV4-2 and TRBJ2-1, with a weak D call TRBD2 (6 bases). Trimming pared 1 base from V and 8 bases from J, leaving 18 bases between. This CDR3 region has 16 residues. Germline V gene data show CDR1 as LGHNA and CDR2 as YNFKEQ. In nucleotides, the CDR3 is TGTGCCAGCAGCCAAGGGGGAGGCGGGGACCTATATGAGCAGTTCTTC. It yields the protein CASSQGGGGDLYEQFF.

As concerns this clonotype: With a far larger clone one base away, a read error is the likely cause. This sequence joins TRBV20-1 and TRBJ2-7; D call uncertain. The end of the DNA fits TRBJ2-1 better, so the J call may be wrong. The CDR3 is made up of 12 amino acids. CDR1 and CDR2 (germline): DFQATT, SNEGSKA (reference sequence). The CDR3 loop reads CSAQGLRVEQFF. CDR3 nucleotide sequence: TGCAGTGCCCAAGGTTTAAGGGTTGAGCAGTTCTTC.

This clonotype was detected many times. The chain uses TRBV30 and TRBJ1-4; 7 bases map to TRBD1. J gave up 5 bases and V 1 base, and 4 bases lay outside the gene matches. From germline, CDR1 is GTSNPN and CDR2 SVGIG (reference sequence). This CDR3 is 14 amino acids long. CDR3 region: CAWSDRGLNEKLFF. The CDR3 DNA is TGTGCCTGGAGTGACAGGGGTTTGAATGAAAAACTGTTTTTT. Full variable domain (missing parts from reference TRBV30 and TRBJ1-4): SQTIHQWPATLVQPVGSPLSLECTVEGTSNPNLYWYRQAAGRGLQLLFYSVGIGQISSEVPQNLSASRPQDRQFILSSKKLLLSDSGFYLCAWSDRGLNEKLFFGSGTQLSVL.

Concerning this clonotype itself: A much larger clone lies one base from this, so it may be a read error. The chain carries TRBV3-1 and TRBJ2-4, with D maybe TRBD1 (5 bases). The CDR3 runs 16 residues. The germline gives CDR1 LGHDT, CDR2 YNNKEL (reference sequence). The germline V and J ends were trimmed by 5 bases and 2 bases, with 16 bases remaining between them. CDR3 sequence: CASSTPRQLTKNIQYF. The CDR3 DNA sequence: TGTGCCAGCAGCACACCCCGACAGCTAACCAAAAACATTCAGTACTTC.

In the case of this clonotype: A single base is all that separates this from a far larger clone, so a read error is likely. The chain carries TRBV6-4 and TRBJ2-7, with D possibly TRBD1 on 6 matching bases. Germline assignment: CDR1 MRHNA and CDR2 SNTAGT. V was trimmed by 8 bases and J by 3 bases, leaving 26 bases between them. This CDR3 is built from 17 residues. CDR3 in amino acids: CASGPGRRQVGRYEQYF. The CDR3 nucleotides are TGTGCCAGCGGACCCGGGCGGAGACAGGTGGGACGCTACGAGCAGTACTTC.

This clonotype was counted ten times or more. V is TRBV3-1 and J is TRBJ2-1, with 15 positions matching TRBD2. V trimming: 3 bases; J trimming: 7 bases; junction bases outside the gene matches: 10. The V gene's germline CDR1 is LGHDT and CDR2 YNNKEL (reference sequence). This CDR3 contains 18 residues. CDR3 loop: CASSQVMGTSGRQNEQFF. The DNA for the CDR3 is TGTGCCAGCAGCCAGGTGATGGGGACTAGCGGGAGGCAAAATGAGCAGTTCTTC.

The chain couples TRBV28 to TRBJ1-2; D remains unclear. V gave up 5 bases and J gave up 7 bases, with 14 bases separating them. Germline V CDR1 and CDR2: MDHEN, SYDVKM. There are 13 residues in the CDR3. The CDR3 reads CASSPGPSGGYTF. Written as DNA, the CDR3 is TGTGCCAGCAGTCCCGGGCCCTCGGGTGGCTACACCTTC.

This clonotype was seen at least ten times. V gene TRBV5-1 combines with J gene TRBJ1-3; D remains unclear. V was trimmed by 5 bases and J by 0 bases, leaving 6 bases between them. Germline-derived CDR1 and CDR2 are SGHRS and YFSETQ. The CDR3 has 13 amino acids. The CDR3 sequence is CASRYTSGNTIYF. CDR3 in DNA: TGCGCCAGCAGATATACCTCTGGAAACACCATATATTTT.

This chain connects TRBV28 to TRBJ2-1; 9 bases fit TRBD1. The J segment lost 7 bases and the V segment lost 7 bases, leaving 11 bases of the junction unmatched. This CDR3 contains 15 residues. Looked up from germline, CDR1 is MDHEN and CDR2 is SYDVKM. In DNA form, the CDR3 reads TGTGCCAGCACCCCGGACAGGGGAAAAAATAATGAGCAGTTCTTC. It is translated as CASTPDRGKNNEQFF.

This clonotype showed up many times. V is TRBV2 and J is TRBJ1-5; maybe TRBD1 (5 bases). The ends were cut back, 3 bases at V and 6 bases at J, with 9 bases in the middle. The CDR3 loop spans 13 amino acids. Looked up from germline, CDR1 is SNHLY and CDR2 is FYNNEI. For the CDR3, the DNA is TGTGCCAGCAGTGAGGAGGGGTTTCAGCCCCAGCATTTT. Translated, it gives CASSEEGFQPQHF.

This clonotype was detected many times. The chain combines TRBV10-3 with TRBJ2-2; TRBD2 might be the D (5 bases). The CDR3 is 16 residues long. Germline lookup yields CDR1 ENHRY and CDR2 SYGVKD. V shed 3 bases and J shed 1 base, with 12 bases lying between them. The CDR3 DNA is TGTGCCATCAGTGATGATGCGGGCGTGAACACCGGGGAGCTGTTTTTT. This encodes CAISDDAGVNTGELFF.

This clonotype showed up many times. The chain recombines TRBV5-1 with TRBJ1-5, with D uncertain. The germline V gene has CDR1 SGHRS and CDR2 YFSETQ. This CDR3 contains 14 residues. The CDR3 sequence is CASAPDISNQPQHF. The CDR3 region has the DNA TGCGCTTCGGCCCCAGACATTAGCAATCAGCCCCAGCATTTT.

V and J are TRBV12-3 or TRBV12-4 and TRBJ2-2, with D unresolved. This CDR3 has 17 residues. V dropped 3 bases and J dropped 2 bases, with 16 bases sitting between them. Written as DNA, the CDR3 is TGTGCCAGCAGTTTTCCCCGGGTGATGGGCAACACCGGGGAGCTGTTTTTT. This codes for CASSFPRVMGNTGELFF.